This T cell receptor (beta chain) stems from a study of PD-1 blockade in mismatch repair-deficient tumors. The ends lost 0 bases at V and 8 bases at J; junction bases unmatched: 8. This CDR3 spans 17 amino acids. This table comes from immunoSEQ multiplex PCR, and its TCRdb copy is limited to in-frame clones, with some not included. This table has around 120,000 clones, about nine tenths appearing once. The chain couples TRBV23-1 to TRBJ2-1, with TRBD2 identical over 12 bases. TRBV23-1 is known as an ORF, though its function is uncertain. The specimen was peripheral blood, collected approximately 72 weeks after starting pembrolizumab. The TCR was taken from an adult with mismatch repair-deficient cancer. The CDR3 sequence: CASSQSPLAGGGDEQFF. DNA for the CDR3: TGCGCCAGCAGTCAATCTCCCCTAGCGGGAGGGGGGGATGAGCAGTTCTTC.